A single sample is the source of the 28 T cell receptor beta chains below, sequenced in a study of shared clonotypes between healthy human individuals. Profiling relied on immunoSEQ multiplex PCR, and the TCRdb table lists in-frame clones only, not all of them. Of around 2.1 million clones in the sample, approximately 95% are singletons; the top ten hold around 0.13%. What was sequenced was naive CD4+ T cells sorted from blood. Described subset: CD45RA+ positively selected. These receptors originate from a man aged 18 to 29 in good health.

The rearrangement joins TRBV19 to TRBJ2-7; tentatively, D is TRBD1 or TRBD2 (5 bases each). Trimming pared 2 bases from V and 0 bases from J, leaving 11 bases between. The germline V gene has CDR1 LNHDA and CDR2 SQIVND (reference sequence). The CDR3 loop spans 15 amino acids. CDR3 in amino acids: CASSILSGTSYEQYF. CDR3 coding DNA: TGTGCCAGTAGTATATTATCGGGGACCTCCTACGAGCAGTACTTC.

The CDR3 is CASSLDSGSHYNEQFF. The CDR3 region has the DNA TGTGCCAGCAGCTTAGATAGCGGGAGTCACTACAATGAGCAGTTCTTC. The gene calls are TRBV11-3 and TRBJ2-1; the match to TRBD2 covers 9 bases. Germline V gene sequence: CDR1 SGHNT, CDR2 YENEEA. This CDR3 region has 16 residues. V dropped 0 bases and J dropped 3; count of bases not matched to a gene: 3.

The rearrangement uses TRBV28 and TRBJ2-7, with D uncertain. CDR3 size: 16 residues. The germline CDR1 and CDR2 sequences are MDHEN and SYDVKM. V was pared by 5 bases and J by 0 bases, with 17 bases between. The CDR3 DNA reads as TGTGCCAGCAGTCCGATGTCCGCTAAGAGCTCCTACGAGCAGTACTTC. Protein product: CASSPMSAKSSYEQYF.

The table lists this clone with a count of one. The rearrangement joins TRBV4-1 to TRBJ2-5; D is ambiguous. Germline V gene lookup returns CDR1 MGHRA and CDR2 YSYEKL. This CDR3 comprises 12 residues. The V end lost 0 bases, the J end lost 2 bases, and 1 base lay between the germline ends. CDR3 DNA sequence: TGCGCCAGCAGCCAAGATCAAGAGACCCAGTACTTC. This translates into CASSQDQETQYF.

This chain joins TRBV9 and TRBJ2-2, with TRBD2 matching over 9 bases. V dropped 0 bases and J dropped 2; count of bases not matched to a gene: 5. The CDR3 loop spans 17 amino acids. Germline assignment: CDR1 SGDLS and CDR2 YYNGEE. The CDR3 bases are TGTGCCAGCAGCGTAGCGGGTAGCGGGAGAAACACCGGGGAGCTGTTTTTT. It translates to CASSVAGSGRNTGELFF. The whole variable domain, filled in from reference TRBV9 and TRBJ2-2, reads DSGVTQTPKHLITATGQRVTLRCSPRSGDLSVYWYQQSLDQGLQFLIQYYNGEERAKGNILERFSAQQFPDLHSELNLSSLELGDSALYFCASSVAGSGRNTGELFFGEGSRLTVL.

The rearrangement uses TRBV18 and TRBJ1-2, with unresolved D. The CDR3 has 15 residues. CDR1 is KGHSH and CDR2 is LQKENI in the germline V gene. V shed 1 base and J shed 5 bases, with 14 bases lying between them. The chain's CDR3 is CASSPLGPLGYGYTF. DNA of the CDR3: TGTGCCAGCTCACCACTGGGTCCTCTCGGGTATGGCTACACCTTC.

The CDR3 spells CASSADRSSNQPQHF. CDR3 nucleotide sequence: TGTGCCAGCAGCGCGGACAGATCTAGCAATCAGCCCCAGCATTTT. The chain carries TRBV7-2 and TRBJ1-5; possibly TRBD1 for D (6 bases). V was clipped by 5 bases and J by 0 bases, with 11 bases between them. Germline assignment: CDR1 SGHTA and CDR2 FQGNSA. This CDR3 is built from 15 residues. Using reference TRBV7-2 and TRBJ1-5 for the parts outside the CDR3, the full variable domain is GAGVSQSPSNKVTEKGKDVELRCDPISGHTALYWYRQSLGQGLEFLIYFQGNSAPDKSGLPSDRFSAERTGGSVSTLTIQRTQQEDSAVYLCASSADRSSNQPQHFGDGTRLSIL.

This clone occurred once. The chain has TRBV5-1 and TRBJ2-1, with 10 positions matching TRBD2. The CDR3 totals 14 residues. The germline V gene has CDR1 SGHRS and CDR2 YFSETQ. The V segment lost 7 bases and the J segment 8 bases; nucleotides outside the gene matches: 9. The CDR3 sequence: CASASGGVWDEQFF. DNA of the CDR3: TGCGCCAGCGCTAGCGGGGGAGTCTGGGATGAGCAGTTCTTC. Based on the CDR3 plus reference TRBV5-1 and TRBJ2-1, the full variable domain is KAGVTQTPRYLIKTRGQQVTLSCSPISGHRSVSWYQQTPGQGLQFLFEYFSETQRNKGNFPGRFSGRQFSNSRSEMNVSTLELGDSALYLCASASGGVWDEQFFGPGTRLTVL.

DNA of the CDR3: TGTGCCAGCTCACCCGGAAGGCAGGGTGAGCAGTACTTC. Its protein product is CASSPGRQGEQYF. The chain carries TRBV18 and TRBJ2-7; D might be TRBD1 (5 bases). The CDR3 length is 13 residues. Trimming left V 3 bases short and J 7 bases short, with 13 bases between. From germline, CDR1 is KGHSH and CDR2 LQKENI.

The chain is built from TRBV23-1 and TRBJ2-7, with D possibly being TRBD2 (6 bases). TRBV23-1 carries the ORF label, with uncertain function. The CDR3 has 13 amino acids. Trimming cost V 3 bases and J 4 bases, with 10 bases left between them. The CDR3 region is CASSQGGRYEQYF. The CDR3 nucleotides are TGCGCCAGCAGTCAGGGGGGACGTTACGAGCAGTACTTC.

The chain joins TRBV15 to TRBJ2-2, with TRBD2 matching over 14 bases. After removal of 0 bases from V and 2 bases from J, the junction contained 11 bases not matched to a gene. The germline V gene has CDR1 LNHNV and CDR2 YYDKDF (reference sequence). The CDR3 totals 21 residues. CDR3 sequence reads: CATSRDTGTSGSPLNTGELFF. The CDR3 nucleotides are TGTGCCACCAGCAGAGATACCGGGACTAGCGGGAGTCCACTTAACACCGGGGAGCTGTTTTTT.

Comment on this clone: Additional DNA sequences in this sample encode the identical CDR3. The CDR3 loop reads CASSLEGGTNEKLFF. The CDR3, as DNA: TGCGCCAGCAGCTTGGAGGGAGGAACTAATGAAAAACTGTTTTTT. The chain couples TRBV5-1 to TRBJ1-4; D gene unclear. Germline CDR1 and CDR2: SGHRS and YFSETQ. Between the trimmed V and J ends, which lost 0 bases and 1 base, there was a span of 7 bases. The CDR3 spans 15 residues.

The chain couples TRBV7-2 to TRBJ2-7, with TRBD2 as a possible D gene (5 bases). CDR3 length: 13 amino acids. From germline, CDR1 is SGHTA and CDR2 FQGNSA. Between the trimmed V and J ends, which lost 6 bases and 7 bases, there was a span of 16 bases. Here the CDR3 DNA reads TGTGCCAGCAGTCAAGCCCTTTCGGGGGAGCAGTACTTC. The encoded protein is CASSQALSGEQYF.

For this clone: Other DNA sequences of this sample code for an identical CDR3. This chain joins TRBV18 and TRBJ2-2; TRBD1 might be the D (6 bases). The V gene lost 3 bases and the J gene lost 4 bases, with 9 bases spanning the gap. Germline loops: CDR1 KGHSH, CDR2 LQKENI. The CDR3 length is 14 residues. The CDR3 nucleotides read TGTGCCAGCTCACCCCTACAGGGCACCGGGGAGCTGTTTTTT. Translated: CASSPLQGTGELFF.

V is TRBV9 and J is TRBJ2-5, with 8 bases matching TRBD2. Germline CDR1 and CDR2: SGDLS and YYNGEE. V shed 3 bases, J shed 4 bases, and the junction held 17 bases outside the gene matches. CDR3 length equals 18 residues. The CDR3 sequence is CASSGSGTRSPLRETQYF. The CDR3, as DNA: TGTGCCAGCAGCGGTTCCGGGACTAGATCCCCTCTCCGAGAGACCCAGTACTTC.

The chain joins TRBV10-3 to TRBJ2-5, with D uncertain. This CDR3 contains 13 residues. CDR1 and CDR2 from the germline V gene are ENHRY and SYGVKD. Trimming left V 4 bases short and J 2 bases short, with 8 bases between. The chain's CDR3 is CAISGGIQETQYF. CDR3 DNA: TGTGCCATCAGTGGTGGGATTCAAGAGACCCAGTACTTC.

This clone was recorded only once. This chain links TRBV5-1 with TRBJ1-4; weak D call: TRBD1 (5 bases). The CDR3 length is 15 residues. V gave up 0 bases and J gave up 3 bases, with 9 bases separating them. Germline CDR1 is SGHRS and CDR2 is YFSETQ. The CDR3 sequence is CASSLGGVSNEKLFF. The CDR3, as DNA: TGCGCCAGCAGCTTGGGGGGCGTATCTAATGAAAAACTGTTTTTT. Based on the CDR3 plus reference TRBV5-1 and TRBJ1-4, the full variable domain is KAGVTQTPRYLIKTRGQQVTLSCSPISGHRSVSWYQQTPGQGLQFLFEYFSETQRNKGNFPGRFSGRQFSNSRSEMNVSTLELGDSALYLCASSLGGVSNEKLFFGSGTQLSVL.

The rearrangement links TRBV4-2 to TRBJ2-5; no clear D gene. The CDR3 has 14 amino acids. Between the trimmed V and J ends, which lost 0 bases and 3 bases, there was a span of 8 bases. Germline CDR1 is LGHNA and CDR2 is YNFKEQ. In DNA form, the CDR3 reads TGTGCCAGCAGCCAAGATGGAGACAAAGAGACCCAGTACTTC. Amino acids: CASSQDGDKETQYF.

The V gene is TRBV25-1, the J gene TRBJ1-3, with D perhaps TRBD1 (6 bases). The CDR3 consists of 14 residues. V lost 6 bases and J lost 2, with 11 bases in between. The germline V gene encodes CDR1 MGHDK and CDR2 SYGVNS. In DNA, the CDR3 is TGTGCCAGCAGGGAAACAGGGACTGGAAACACCATATATTTT. Translation gives CASRETGTGNTIYF.

The chain employs TRBV5-1 and TRBJ2-1; TRBD2 is a possible D gene (6 bases). The CDR3 runs to 16 residues. The germline V and J ends were trimmed by 0 bases and 7 bases, with 17 bases remaining between them. Germline-derived CDR1 and CDR2 are SGHRS and YFSETQ. The DNA of the CDR3 is TGCGCCAGCAGCTTGGAAGTGGGTCCTCGGGGGAATGAGCAGTTCTTC. Encoded protein: CASSLEVGPRGNEQFF.

The chain has TRBV6-6 and TRBJ1-1, with a possible D match to TRBD1 (5 bases). Germline V gene lookup returns CDR1 MNHNY and CDR2 SVGAGI (reference sequence). This CDR3 has 13 residues. V was pared by 6 bases and J by 1 base, with 9 bases between. CDR3 sequence (DNA): TGTGCCAGCAGCAAAGGACAGAACACTGAAGCTTTCTTT. Protein: CASSKGQNTEAFF.

The CDR3 coding sequence is TGTGCCAGCAGCTTTTGGGGGCAGCCTAATTCACCCCTCCACTTT. Translating it yields CASSFWGQPNSPLHF. This rearrangement joins TRBV7-9 to TRBJ1-6; D perhaps matches TRBD1 (6 bases). The CDR3 sequence is 15 residues long. Per germline, CDR1 SEHNR and CDR2 FQNEAQ (reference sequence). V lost 3 bases, J lost 6 bases, and 12 bases lay in between.

This rearrangement joins TRBV5-1 to TRBJ2-1, with unresolved D. The CDR3 covers 14 residues. Germline values: CDR1 SGHRS, CDR2 YFSETQ. The ends were cut back, 4 bases at V and 10 bases at J, with 18 bases in the middle. CDR3 coding DNA: TGCGCCAGCAGCCAACCGACGTTAGCACCCGAGCAGTTCTTC. This sequence encodes CASSQPTLAPEQFF. Supplemented by reference TRBV5-1 and TRBJ2-1, the full variable domain reads KAGVTQTPRYLIKTRGQQVTLSCSPISGHRSVSWYQQTPGQGLQFLFEYFSETQRNKGNFPGRFSGRQFSNSRSEMNVSTLELGDSALYLCASSQPTLAPEQFFGPGTRLTVL.

V and J are TRBV7-2 and TRBJ1-2; D perhaps matches TRBD1 (5 bases). This CDR3 is 16 amino acids long. The germline CDR1 and CDR2 sequences are SGHTA and FQGNSA. Between the trimmed V and J ends, which lost 5 bases and 5 bases, there was a span of 21 bases. The CDR3 coding sequence is TGTGCCAGCAGCAGCAAAACCCCGGGACGGAGTTATGGCTACACCTTC. Its translation is CASSSKTPGRSYGYTF.

This clone was seen a few times. The sample holds other DNA sequences that translate to the same CDR3. This chain links TRBV2 with TRBJ1-2; D is unresolved. V lost 2 bases, J lost 8 bases, and 9 bases lay in between. Germline lookup yields CDR1 SNHLY and CDR2 FYNNEI. The CDR3 is made up of 12 amino acids. In DNA, the CDR3 is TGTGCCAGCAGTGAATCAGGAGGGGGCTACACCTTC. Residues: CASSESGGGYTF.

A single count supports this clone. This chain uses TRBV7-8 with TRBJ2-6; a weak D match, TRBD2 (5 bases). V was clipped by 5 bases and J by 0 bases, with 8 bases between them. CDR1 and CDR2 from the germline V gene are SGHVS and FQNEAQ. CDR3 length: 15 amino acids. In nucleotides, the CDR3 is TGTGCCAGCAGCAAACGGGACTCTGGGGCCAACGTCCTGACTTTC. It translates to CASSKRDSGANVLTF.

The rearrangement links TRBV15 to TRBJ1-4; a weak D match, TRBD1 (5 bases). V was cut by 0 bases and J by 10 bases, with 15 bases left in between. Germline loops: CDR1 LNHNV, CDR2 YYDKDF (reference sequence). This CDR3 has 15 amino acids. The CDR3 bases are TGTGCCACCAGCAGAGATCGGGGGTTAGACCGAAAACTGTTTTTT. This encodes CATSRDRGLDRKLFF.

The chain is built from TRBV5-8 and TRBJ1-5, with a tentative D call TRBD1 (5 bases). CDR3 length: 15 residues. V was pared by 4 bases and J by 6 bases, with 17 bases between. Per germline, CDR1 SGHTS and CDR2 YDEGEE. The CDR3 region has the DNA TGTGCCAGCAGCCCGAGGCACGGGGGGAGTCAGCCCCAGCATTTT. Its translation is CASSPRHGGSQPQHF.